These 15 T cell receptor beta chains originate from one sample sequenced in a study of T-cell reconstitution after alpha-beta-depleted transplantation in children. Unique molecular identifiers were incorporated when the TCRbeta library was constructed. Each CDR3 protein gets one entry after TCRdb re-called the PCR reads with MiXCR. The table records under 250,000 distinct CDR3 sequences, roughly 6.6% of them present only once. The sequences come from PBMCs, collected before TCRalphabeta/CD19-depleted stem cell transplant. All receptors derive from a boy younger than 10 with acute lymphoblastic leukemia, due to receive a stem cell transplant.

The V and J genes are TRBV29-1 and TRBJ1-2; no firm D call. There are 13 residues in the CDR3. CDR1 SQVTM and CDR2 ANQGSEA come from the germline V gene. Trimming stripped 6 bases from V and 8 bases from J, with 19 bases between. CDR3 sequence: CSVASGGLGGYTF. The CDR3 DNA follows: TGCAGCGTCGCCTCGGGAGGCCTGGGAGGCTACACCTTC.

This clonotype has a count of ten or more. The CDR3 reads CASSLRIPSQGYEQYF. DNA for the CDR3: TGTGCCAGCAGCTTAAGAATCCCATCGCAGGGCTACGAGCAGTACTTC. The chain employs TRBV7-8 and TRBJ2-7, with D perhaps TRBD1 (5 bases). The CDR3 consists of 16 residues. Trimming removed 2 bases at V and 3 bases at J, with 17 bases between. From germline, CDR1 is SGHVS and CDR2 FQNEAQ.

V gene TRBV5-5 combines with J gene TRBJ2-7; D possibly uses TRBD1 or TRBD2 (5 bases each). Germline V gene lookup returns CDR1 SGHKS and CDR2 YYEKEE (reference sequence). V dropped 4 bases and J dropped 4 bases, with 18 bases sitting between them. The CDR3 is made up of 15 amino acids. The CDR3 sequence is CASSEGTVLLYEQYF. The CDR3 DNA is TGTGCCAGCAGCGAAGGGACGGTTTTATTGTACGAGCAGTACTTC.

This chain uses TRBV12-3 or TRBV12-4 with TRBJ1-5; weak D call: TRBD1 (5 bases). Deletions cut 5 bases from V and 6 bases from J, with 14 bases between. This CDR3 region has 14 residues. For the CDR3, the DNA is TGTGCCAGCAGTCCTGGGGCCGGGCTTCAGCCCCAGCATTTT. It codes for CASSPGAGLQPQHF.

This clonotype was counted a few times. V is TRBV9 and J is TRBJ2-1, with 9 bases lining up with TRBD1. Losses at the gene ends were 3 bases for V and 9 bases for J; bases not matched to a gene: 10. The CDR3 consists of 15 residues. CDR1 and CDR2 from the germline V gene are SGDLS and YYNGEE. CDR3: CASSEGDREQAEQFF. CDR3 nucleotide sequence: TGTGCCAGCAGCGAAGGGGACAGGGAACAGGCTGAGCAGTTCTTC.

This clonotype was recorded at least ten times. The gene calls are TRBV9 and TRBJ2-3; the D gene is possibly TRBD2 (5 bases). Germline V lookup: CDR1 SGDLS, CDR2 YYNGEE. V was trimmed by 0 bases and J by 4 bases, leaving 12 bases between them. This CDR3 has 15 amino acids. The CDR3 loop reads CASSVESVRADTQYF. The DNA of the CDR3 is TGTGCCAGCAGCGTAGAGTCCGTGAGGGCAGATACGCAGTATTTT.

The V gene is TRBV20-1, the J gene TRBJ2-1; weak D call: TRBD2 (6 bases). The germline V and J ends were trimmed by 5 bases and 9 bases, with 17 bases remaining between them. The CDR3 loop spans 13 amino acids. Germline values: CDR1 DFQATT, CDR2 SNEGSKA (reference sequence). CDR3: CSAGAVQAGEQFF. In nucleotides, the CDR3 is TGCAGTGCTGGAGCGGTTCAAGCGGGTGAGCAGTTCTTC.

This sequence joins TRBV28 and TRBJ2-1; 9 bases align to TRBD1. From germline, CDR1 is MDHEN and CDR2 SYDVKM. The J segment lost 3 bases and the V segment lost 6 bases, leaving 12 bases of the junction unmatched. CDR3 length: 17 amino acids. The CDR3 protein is CASRGEQGARGYNEQFF. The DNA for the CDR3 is TGTGCCAGCAGGGGTGAACAGGGGGCGCGGGGCTACAATGAGCAGTTCTTC.

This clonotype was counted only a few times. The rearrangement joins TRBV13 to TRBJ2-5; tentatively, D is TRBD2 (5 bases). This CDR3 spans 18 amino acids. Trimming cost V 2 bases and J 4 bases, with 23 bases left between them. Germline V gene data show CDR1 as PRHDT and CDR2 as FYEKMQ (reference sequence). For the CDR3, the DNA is TGTGCCAGCAGCTTATCGTTGGGTACAGACGGGAACCCAGAGACCCAGTACTTC. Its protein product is CASSLSLGTDGNPETQYF.

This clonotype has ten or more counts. CDR3 sequence: CSATTSGTYEQYF. The DNA of the CDR3 is TGCAGCGCAACGACTAGCGGAACCTACGAGCAGTACTTC. J is TRBJ2-7 and V is TRBV20-1, with 9 positions matching TRBD2. The CDR3 spans 13 residues. Germline V gene lookup returns CDR1 DFQATT and CDR2 SNEGSKA (reference sequence).

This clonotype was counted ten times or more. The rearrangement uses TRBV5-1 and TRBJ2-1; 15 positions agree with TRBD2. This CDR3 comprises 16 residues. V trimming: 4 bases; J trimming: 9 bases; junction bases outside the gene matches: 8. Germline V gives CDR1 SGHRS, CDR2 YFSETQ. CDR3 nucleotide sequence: TGCGCCAGCAGCGCCGGGACTAGCGGGGGGCTGGGTGAGCAGTTCTTC. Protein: CASSAGTSGGLGEQFF.

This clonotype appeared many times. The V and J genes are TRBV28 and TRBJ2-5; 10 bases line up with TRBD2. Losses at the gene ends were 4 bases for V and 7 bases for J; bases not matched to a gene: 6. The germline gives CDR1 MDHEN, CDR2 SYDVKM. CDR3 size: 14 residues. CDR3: CASSSQGLARTQYF. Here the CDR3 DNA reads TGTGCCAGCAGTTCGCAGGGACTAGCGAGGACCCAGTACTTC.

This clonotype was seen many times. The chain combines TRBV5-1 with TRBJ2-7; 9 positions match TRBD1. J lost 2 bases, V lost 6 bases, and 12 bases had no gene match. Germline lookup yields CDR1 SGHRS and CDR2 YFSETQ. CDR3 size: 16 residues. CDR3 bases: TGCGCCAGCATCAGGGTTCCGGGACAGGGTACCTACGAGCAGTACTTC. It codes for CASIRVPGQGTYEQYF.

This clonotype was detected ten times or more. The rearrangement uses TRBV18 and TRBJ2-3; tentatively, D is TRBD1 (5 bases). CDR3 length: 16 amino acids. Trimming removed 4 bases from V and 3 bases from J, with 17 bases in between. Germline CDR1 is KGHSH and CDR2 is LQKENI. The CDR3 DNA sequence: TGTGCCAGCTCACATATAAGGGGCTCAAGGACAGATACGCAGTATTTT. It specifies CASSHIRGSRTDTQYF.

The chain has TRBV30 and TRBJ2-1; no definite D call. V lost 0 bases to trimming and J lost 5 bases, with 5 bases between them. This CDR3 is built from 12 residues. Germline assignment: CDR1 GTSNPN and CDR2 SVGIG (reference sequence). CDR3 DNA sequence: TGTGCCTGGAGTGTATCCCACAATGAGCAGTTCTTC. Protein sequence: CAWSVSHNEQFF.